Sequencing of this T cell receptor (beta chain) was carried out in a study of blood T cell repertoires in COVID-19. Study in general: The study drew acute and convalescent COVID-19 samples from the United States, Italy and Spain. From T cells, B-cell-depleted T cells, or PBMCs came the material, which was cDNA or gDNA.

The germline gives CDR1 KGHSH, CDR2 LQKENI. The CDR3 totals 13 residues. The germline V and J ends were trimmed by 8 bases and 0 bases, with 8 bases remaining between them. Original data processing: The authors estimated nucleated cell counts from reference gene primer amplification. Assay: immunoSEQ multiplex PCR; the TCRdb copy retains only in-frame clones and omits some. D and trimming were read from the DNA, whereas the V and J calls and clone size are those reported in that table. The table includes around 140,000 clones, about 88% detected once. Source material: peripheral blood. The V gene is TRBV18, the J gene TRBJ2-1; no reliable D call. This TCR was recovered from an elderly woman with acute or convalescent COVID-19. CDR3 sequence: CASRHSSYNEQFF. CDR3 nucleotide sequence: TGTGCCAGCCGGCACAGCTCCTACAATGAGCAGTTCTTC. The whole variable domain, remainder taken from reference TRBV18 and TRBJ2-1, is NAGVMQNPRHLVRRRGQEARLRCSPMKGHSHVYWYRQLPEEGLKFMVYLQKENIIDESGMPKERFSAEFPKEGPSILRIQQVVRGDSAAYFCASRHSSYNEQFFGPGTRLTVL.